These T cell receptor beta chains were read from a single sample in a study of cytomegalovirus exposure and HLA in healthy donors. Generated by immunoSEQ multiplex PCR, the TCRdb table keeps only in-frame clones and is missing some. The table records 100,000 to 150,000 clones, roughly 94% of them present only once. The sequenced material came from PBMCs. Source of these receptors: a woman aged 18-29 years in good health and CMV-seronegative. Each CDR3 is given with its conserved first and last residue. Expanded clones get a size class; other rows say once, few or many, or leave the size out.

V,size,length,J,CDR3
TRBV10-1,.,14,TRBJ2-7,CASSESGVPYEQYF
TRBV6-1,.,16,TRBJ1-3,CASSEGQGLAGNTIYF
TRBV6-6,.,16,TRBJ2-1,CASSGKTQFIVREQFF
TRBV5-1,.,14,TRBJ1-2,CASSREGRNYGYTF
TRBV4-1,.,13,TRBJ2-1,CASSQGAYNEQFF
TRBV6-1,.,14,TRBJ1-2,CASSEMRTVYGYTF
TRBV14,.,13,TRBJ1-5,CASSQGVNQPQHF
TRBV6-1,.,16,TRBJ1-1,CASSELTGQLNTEAFF
TRBV30,.,12,TRBJ2-7,CASSDSRYEQYF
TRBV27,.,14,TRBJ2-1,CASTLQFPYNEQFF
TRBV7-9,.,14,TRBJ1-2,CASSFADRDYGYTF
TRBV2,.,15,TRBJ2-2,CATSQGGVPPGELFF
TRBV5-1,once,16,TRBJ2-3,CASSLGSRASTDTQYF
TRBV5-1,once,12,TRBJ1-2,CASSFSGLGYTF
TRBV5-8,.,19,TRBJ2-7,CASSWTRTSGSGEGSEQYF
TRBV19,.,13,TRBJ1-1,CASSYRGRTEAFF
TRBV11-2,.,15,TRBJ1-3,CASSLSAQGGNTIYF
TRBV9,.,14,TRBJ2-7,CASSDGQGRNEQYF
TRBV9,.,15,TRBJ2-4,CASARGGAGENIQYF
TRBV7-9,once,15,TRBJ2-1,CASSFRGELNNEQFF
TRBV5-1,.,16,TRBJ2-5,CASSLAQGRRQETQYF
TRBV6-6,.,14,TRBJ1-5,CASRETGGDQPQHF
TRBV6-5,.,14,TRBJ1-4,CASSQLDSNEKLFF
TRBV15,.,15,TRBJ1-6,CATSRDGADNSPLHF
TRBV7-9,once,11,TRBJ2-1,CASSLVDEQFF
TRBV19,.,15,TRBJ1-2,CASSSSRVPNYGYTF
TRBV6-5,.,15,TRBJ1-2,CASSYSGRPGGGYTF
TRBV9,.,16,TRBJ2-3,CASSVGASGRTDTQYF
TRBV5-1,.,17,TRBJ2-3,CASSLVSGRQNPDTQYF
TRBV28,.,16,TRBJ2-7,CASSFADSRPGDEQYF
TRBV7-2,.,18,TRBJ2-1,CASSLVFWSVDPDSEQFF
TRBV13,.,17,TRBJ2-7,CASSLGTSGESSYEQYF
TRBV9,.,13,TRBJ2-2,CASSAFNTGELFF
TRBV28,once,13,TRBJ2-7,CASRRDDFYEQYF
TRBV27,.,14,TRBJ2-7,CASSWAGGFYEQYF
TRBV6-5,.,12,TRBJ2-1,CASHTGDNEQFF
TRBV27,.,16,TRBJ1-2,CASSLQANAPNYGYTF
TRBV27,.,17,TRBJ1-6,CASSPTPRGSYNSPLHF
TRBV5-5,.,14,TRBJ1-5,CASSLGRDNQPQHF